This T cell receptor (beta chain) appears in the sequencing data of a study of shared T cell receptors in the human thymus. Some clones are missing from TCRdb's copy, which holds only in-frame ones; the method was immunoSEQ multiplex PCR. The data show more than 550,000 clones, with more than 75% seen just once and about 0.0094% held by the top ten. V was pared by 6 bases and J by 3 bases, with 12 bases between. CDR3 size: 13 residues. Germline CDR1 ENHRY, CDR2 SYGVKD. Separately, the same data were catalogued under a study of human thymus T cells. This second report adds: Healthy Finnish infants having corrective surgery for congenital heart defects served as donors. Surgeons resected thymus tissue during corrective heart surgery. What appeared biased in thymic and blood repertoires was the usage of V and J genes. A high degree of thymic repertoire overlap among unrelated individuals was reported in related research.

The TCR comes from a boy less than two years old with a congenital heart defect. The chain carries TRBV10-3 and TRBJ2-7; tentative D call: TRBD1 (6 bases). The specimen sequenced was thymocytes. The CDR3 coding sequence is TGTGCCATCAGACGGGACACAGACTACGAGCAGTACTTC. Amino acids: CAIRRDTDYEQYF.